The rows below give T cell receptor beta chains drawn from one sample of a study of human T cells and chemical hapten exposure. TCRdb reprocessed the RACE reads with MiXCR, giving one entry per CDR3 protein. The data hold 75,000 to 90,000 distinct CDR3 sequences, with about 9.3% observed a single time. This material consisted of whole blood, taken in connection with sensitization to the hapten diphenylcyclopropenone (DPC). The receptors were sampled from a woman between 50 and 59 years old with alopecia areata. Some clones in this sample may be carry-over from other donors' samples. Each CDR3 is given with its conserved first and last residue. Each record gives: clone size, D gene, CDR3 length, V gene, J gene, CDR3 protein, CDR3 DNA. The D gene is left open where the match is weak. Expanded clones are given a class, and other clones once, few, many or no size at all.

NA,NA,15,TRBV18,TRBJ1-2,CASSPRPRSPYGYTF,TGTGCCAGCTCACCACGTCCCCGATCCCCCTATGGCTACACCTTC
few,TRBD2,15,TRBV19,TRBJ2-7,CASSKGLAGAREQYF,TGTGCCAGTAGTAAAGGACTAGCGGGAGCCAGGGAGCAGTACTTC
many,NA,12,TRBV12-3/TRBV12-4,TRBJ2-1,CASSLAGGLEFF,TGTGCCAGCAGTTTAGCGGGGGGGCTAGAGTTCTTC
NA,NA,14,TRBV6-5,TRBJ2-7,CASGPRAAQDEQYF,TGTGCCAGCGGGCCCCGGGCGGCCCAGGACGAGCAGTACTTC
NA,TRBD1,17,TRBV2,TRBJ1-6,CASSGDRGLGRNSPLHF,TGTGCCAGCAGTGGGGACAGGGGGCTTGGTAGAAATTCACCCCTCCACTTT
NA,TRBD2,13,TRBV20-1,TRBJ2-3,CSAALAATDTQYF,TGCAGTGCTGCACTAGCGGCCACAGATACGCAGTATTTT
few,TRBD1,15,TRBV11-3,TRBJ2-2,CASSTRTGSTGELFF,TGTGCCAGCAGCACCCGGACAGGGAGTACCGGGGAGCTGTTTTTT
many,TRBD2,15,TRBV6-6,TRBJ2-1,CASSELAGGPYEQFF,TGTGCCAGCAGTGAACTAGCGGGAGGGCCCTATGAGCAGTTCTTC
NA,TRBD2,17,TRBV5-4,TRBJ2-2,CASSRGLAGMNTGELFF,TGTGCCAGCAGCAGGGGACTAGCGGGGATGAACACCGGGGAGCTGTTTTTT
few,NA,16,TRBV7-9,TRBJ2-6,CASSSTSRSGANVLTF,TGTGCCAGCAGCTCTACTAGTCGCTCTGGGGCCAACGTCCTGACTTTC
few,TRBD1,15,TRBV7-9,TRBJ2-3,CASSLRDSFTDTQYF,TGTGCCAGCAGCTTACGGGACAGCTTCACAGATACGCAGTATTTT
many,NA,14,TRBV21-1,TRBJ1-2,CASSTTGFNYGYTF,TGTGCCAGCAGCACCACAGGGTTTAACTATGGCTACACCTTC
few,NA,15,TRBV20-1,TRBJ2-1,CSARPGTLTYNEQFF,TGCAGTGCTCGTCCCGGGACTCTGACCTACAATGAGCAGTTCTTC